This T cell receptor (beta chain) derives from a study of cytomegalovirus exposure and HLA in healthy donors. General study findings and limits: The majority of CMV-associated TCR beta chains were reported as apparently HLA-restricted in a later analysis.

The ends were cut back, 5 bases at V and 4 bases at J, with 11 bases in the middle. This CDR3 has 13 amino acids. The germline CDR1 and CDR2 sequences are SGHAT and FQNNGV. Comments on this clone: Its antigen is not known.

Primers included in the PCR were 60 Vbeta and 13 Jbeta primers. TCRdb's copy holds only in-frame clones and misses some; the assay was immunoSEQ multiplex PCR. Among fewer than 200,000 clones listed, nearly 80% were seen once. V and J are TRBV11-2 and TRBJ1-2; D unclear. Source material: PBMCs. This clonotype was obtained from a man in his forties in good health and CMV-seropositive. Here the CDR3 reads CASSRGGFYGYTF. The CDR3 region has the DNA TGTGCCAGCAGCCGGGGTGGGTTCTATGGCTACACCTTC. Full variable domain (remainder filled in from reference TRBV11-2 and TRBJ1-2): EAGVAQSPRYKIIEKRQSVAFWCNPISGHATLYWYQQILGQGPKLLIQFQNNGVVDDSQLPKDRFSAERLKGVDSTLKIQPAKLEDSAVYLCASSRGGFYGYTFGSGTRLTVV.